These 18 T cell receptor beta chains share one sample of origin, sequenced in a study of cytomegalovirus exposure and HLA in healthy donors. Amplification used 60 Vbeta primers and 13 Jbeta primers. Sequencing used immunoSEQ multiplex PCR; TCRdb keeps in-frame clones, though not all of them. The table lists just under 95,000 clones, around 77% of them singletons. Material for sequencing was PBMCs. These receptors came from a man aged 50 or older in good health and CMV-seropositive.

The rearrangement joins TRBV6-6 to TRBJ1-2; 9 nucleotides match TRBD1. V gave up 2 bases and J gave up 2 bases; unmatched junction bases: 0. Germline V CDR1 and CDR2: MNHNY, SVGAGI (reference sequence). The CDR3 loop spans 14 amino acids. The DNA of the CDR3 is TGTGCCAGCAGTTACGGGACAGGGAACTATGGCTACACCTTC. Translated: CASSYGTGNYGYTF.

This clone was observed a single time. The gene calls are TRBV4-3 and TRBJ2-5; 9 positions agree with TRBD2. Trimming removed 1 base from V and 5 bases from J; junction bases left unmatched: 5. CDR3 length: 15 residues. The germline gives CDR1 LGHNA, CDR2 YSLEER. The CDR3 DNA reads TGCGCCAGCAGCCAAGGCGCGGGGGGGCTTGAGACCCAGTACTTC. Translation: CASSQGAGGLETQYF.

The rearrangement joins TRBV4-3 to TRBJ2-2, with no clear D. The CDR3 consists of 16 residues. Trimming left V 0 bases short and J 4 bases short, with 12 bases between. Looked up from germline, CDR1 is LGHNA and CDR2 is YSLEER. The DNA of the CDR3 is TGCGCCAGCAGCCAAGACCCTGAGGCAATCACCGGGGAGCTGTTTTTT. This sequence encodes CASSQDPEAITGELFF.

The CDR3 DNA reads as TGTGCCAGCAGTCAGCAGGGTCCAAATCAGCCCCAGCATTTT. It is translated as CASSQQGPNQPQHF. The V call is TRBV25-1, the J call TRBJ1-5, with D possibly being TRBD1 (5 bases). Germline V gene sequence: CDR1 MGHDK, CDR2 SYGVNS. Trimming left V 5 bases short and J 4 bases short, with 12 bases between. The CDR3 runs 14 residues. The full variable domain, in which reference TRBV25-1 and TRBJ1-5 provide the parts outside the CDR3, is EADIYQTPRYLVIGTGKKITLECSQTMGHDKMYWYQQDPGMELHLIHYSYGVNSTEKGDLSSESTVSRIRTEHFPLTLESARPSHTSQYLCASSQQGPNQPQHFGDGTRLSIL.

CDR3 in amino acids: CASSQDPSGETQYF. CDR3 nucleotide sequence: TGTGCCAGCAGCCAAGATCCTAGTGGAGAGACCCAGTACTTC. V is TRBV4-2 and J is TRBJ2-5; D not certain. Trimming shortened V by 0 bases and J by 4 bases, and 9 bases separated the two germline ends. CDR1 and CDR2 (germline): LGHNA, YNFKEQ. The CDR3 spans 14 residues.

The chain uses TRBV30 and TRBJ1-1, with TRBD1 as a possible D gene (6 bases). V shed 0 bases and J shed 6 bases, with 11 bases lying between them. The germline CDR1 and CDR2 sequences are GTSNPN and SVGIG (reference sequence). CDR3 length: 13 amino acids. The CDR3 region is CAWSVLRGSEAFF. CDR3 nucleotide sequence: TGTGCCTGGAGTGTCCTCAGGGGTTCTGAAGCTTTCTTT.

The V call is TRBV19, the J call TRBJ1-2; no firm D call. Germline V gene data show CDR1 as LNHDA and CDR2 as SQIVND (reference sequence). The CDR3 spans 13 residues. V was shortened by 10 bases and J by 0 bases, with 12 bases between the two germline ends. CDR3 protein: CATAREANYGYTF. CDR3 sequence (DNA): TGTGCCACCGCGAGGGAAGCTAACTATGGCTACACCTTC.

V usage is TRBV7-2 and J usage is TRBJ2-3, with TRBD2 identical over 8 bases. CDR3 size: 16 residues. Germline V gene data show CDR1 as SGHTA and CDR2 as FQGNSA. Germline trimming cut 3 bases from V and 5 bases from J; bases unmatched to any gene: 10. CDR3: CASSFARGGLLDTQYF. The CDR3 nucleotides read TGTGCCAGCAGCTTCGCTCGGGGGGGCCTATTAGATACGCAGTATTTT. The variable domain in full, with the rest retrieved from reference TRBV7-2 and TRBJ2-3, is GAGVSQSPSNKVTEKGKDVELRCDPISGHTALYWYRQSLGQGLEFLIYFQGNSAPDKSGLPSDRFSAERTGGSVSTLTIQRTQQEDSAVYLCASSFARGGLLDTQYFGPGTRLTVL.

The rearrangement links TRBV28 to TRBJ2-7, with unresolved D. The CDR3 contains 13 residues. With 7 bases removed from V and 3 bases from J, the gap between germline ends came to 13 bases. From germline, CDR1 is MDHEN and CDR2 SYDVKM. The CDR3 here is CASTDHTNYEQYF. The CDR3 DNA reads as TGTGCCAGCACTGACCACACTAACTACGAGCAGTACTTC.

The chain combines TRBV29-1 with TRBJ1-1, with D unresolved. The CDR3 spans 12 residues. Germline assignment: CDR1 SQVTM and CDR2 ANQGSEA. V was clipped by 1 base and J by 3 bases, with 6 bases between them. Here the CDR3 reads CSVEGRYTEAFF. The CDR3 bases are TGCAGCGTTGAAGGCAGGTACACTGAAGCTTTCTTT.

This sequence joins TRBV5-1 and TRBJ2-1; tentatively, D is TRBD2 (5 bases). There are 13 residues in the CDR3. CDR1 SGHRS and CDR2 YFSETQ come from the germline V gene. Trimming shortened V by 0 bases and J by 6 bases, and 7 bases separated the two germline ends. CDR3 sequence (DNA): TGCGCCAGCAGCTTGGCTGGGAGCAATGAGCAGTTCTTC. Its translation: CASSLAGSNEQFF.

This clone was picked up a small number of times. The sample has other DNA sequences that encode this CDR3 too. The V call is TRBV18, the J call TRBJ1-1; 8 bases map to TRBD1. Trimming removed 3 bases from V and 1 base from J; junction bases left unmatched: 1. Germline CDR1 is KGHSH and CDR2 is LQKENI. The CDR3 loop spans 14 amino acids. The CDR3 nucleotides read TGTGCCAGCTCACCGGGACAGGCGAACACTGAAGCTTTCTTT. Amino acid sequence: CASSPGQANTEAFF. Supplemented by reference TRBV18 and TRBJ1-1, the full variable domain reads NAGVMQNPRHLVRRRGQEARLRCSPMKGHSHVYWYRQLPEEGLKFMVYLQKENIIDESGMPKERFSAEFPKEGPSILRIQQVVRGDSAAYFCASSPGQANTEAFFGQGTRLTVV.

The chain uses TRBV5-5 and TRBJ1-5; the match to TRBD1 covers 8 bases. V trimming: 2 bases; J trimming: 5 bases; junction bases outside the gene matches: 3. Germline V gene data show CDR1 as SGHKS and CDR2 as YYEKEE (reference sequence). This CDR3 spans 14 amino acids. In nucleotides, the CDR3 is TGTGCCAGCAGCTTAGGACAGGGCCATCAGCCCCAGCATTTT. It is translated as CASSLGQGHQPQHF.

V and J are TRBV4-1 and TRBJ1-1, with 7 bases fitting TRBD1. The CDR3 sequence is 13 residues long. Unmatched junction bases numbered 6, after V lost 4 bases and J lost 7 bases. Looked up from germline, CDR1 is MGHRA and CDR2 is YSYEKL. The CDR3 loop is CASSPGTVGEAFF. The CDR3 bases are TGCGCCAGCAGCCCGGGGACAGTAGGTGAAGCTTTCTTT.

The chain has TRBV6-5 and TRBJ1-2; D unresolved. Deletions cut 11 bases from V and 2 bases from J, with 12 bases between. This CDR3 contains 12 residues. Germline V CDR1 and CDR2: MNHEY, SVGAGI. The CDR3 loop is CAATTTNYGYTF. The CDR3 DNA reads TGTGCCGCGACCACTACCAACTATGGCTACACCTTC.

This clone was seen only a few times. An end of the junction differs from the germline gene, which may be a read error. The gene calls are TRBV10-3 and TRBJ1-1; no clear D gene. The germline gives CDR1 ENHRY, CDR2 SYGVKD. The length of the CDR3 is 16 residues. CDR3 loop: CASSYSLIRGNTEAFF. As DNA, the CDR3 is TGTGCCAGCAGTTACTCTCTAATCAGAGGGAACACTGAAGCTTTCTTT.

The chain links TRBV4-2 to TRBJ1-4; the D is unclear. V was trimmed by 0 bases and J by 8 bases, leaving 10 bases between them. Germline values: CDR1 LGHNA, CDR2 YNFKEQ. The CDR3 consists of 14 residues. In nucleotides, the CDR3 is TGTGCCAGCAGCCAAGATAGCCCCGGAGAAAAACTGTTTTTT. Translating it yields CASSQDSPGEKLFF.

The V and J genes are TRBV6-1 and TRBJ2-2; no clear D. Germline V gene sequence: CDR1 MNHNS, CDR2 SASEGT. There are 15 residues in the CDR3. Trimming cost V 6 bases and J 1 base, with 12 bases left between them. The CDR3 DNA reads TGTGCCAGCAGATTGCTGACTCAGAACACCGGGGAGCTGTTTTTT. It encodes CASRLLTQNTGELFF.